Following are 21 T cell receptor beta chains from one sample sequenced in a study of cytomegalovirus exposure and HLA in healthy donors. The PCR employed 60 Vbeta primers together with 13 Jbeta primers. TCRdb's copy holds only in-frame clones and misses some; the assay was immunoSEQ multiplex PCR. The table lists more than 150,000 clones, around 84% of them singletons. Sequencing input: PBMCs. These TCRs come from a woman in her forties or fifties in good health and CMV-seropositive.

This sequence joins TRBV25-1 and TRBJ2-7; possibly TRBD2 for D (6 bases). V shed 4 bases and J shed 7 bases, with 14 bases lying between them. The CDR3 is 13 amino acids. From germline, CDR1 is MGHDK and CDR2 SYGVNS. This CDR3 is CASSGRELGEQYF. The CDR3 nucleotides read TGTGCCAGCAGTGGCCGGGAGCTGGGGGAGCAGTACTTC.

The J gene is TRBJ1-1, the V gene TRBV7-9; perhaps TRBD1 as D (6 bases). CDR1 SEHNR and CDR2 FQNEAQ come from the germline V gene (reference sequence). Trimming removed 5 bases at V and 3 bases at J, with 13 bases between. The CDR3 runs 14 residues. This CDR3 is CASSGRGMDTEAFF. The DNA for the CDR3 is TGTGCCAGCAGCGGAAGGGGGATGGACACTGAAGCTTTCTTT. Filled out from reference TRBV7-9 and TRBJ1-1, the complete variable domain reads DTGVSQNPRHKITKRGQNVTFRCDPISEHNRLYWYRQTLGQGPEFLTYFQNEAQLEKSRLLSDRFSAERPKGSFSTLEIQRTEQGDSAMYLCASSGRGMDTEAFFGQGTRLTVV.

V usage is TRBV10-2 and J usage is TRBJ1-6; D is unresolved. The CDR3 sequence is 13 residues long. The germline V gene encodes CDR1 WSHSY and CDR2 SAAADI. The V end was cut by 5 bases, the J end by 8 bases, with 10 bases between. CDR3 nucleotides: TGCGCCAGCAGTTCTAGACCTGATTCACCCCTCCACTTT. Protein: CASSSRPDSPLHF.

The chain is built from TRBV21-1 and TRBJ1-5; the table's D call, TRBD1, has no DNA check behind it. TRBV21-1 is a known pseudogene. The length of the CDR3 is 12 residues. CDR3 nucleotides: TGTGCCAGCATAACAGGGGAGCAGCCCCAGCATTTT. This gives the protein CASITGEQPQHF.

The chain has TRBV5-6 and TRBJ1-2; a possible D gene is TRBD1 (5 bases). V gave up 0 bases and J gave up 8 bases, with 11 bases separating them. Germline V lookup: CDR1 SGHDT, CDR2 YYEEEE. There are 13 residues in the CDR3. The CDR3 reads CASSLEGWEGYTF. Written as DNA, the CDR3 is TGTGCCAGCAGCTTGGAGGGGTGGGAAGGCTACACCTTC.

V gene TRBV6-5 combines with J gene TRBJ1-5; D is ambiguous. V lost 7 bases to trimming and J lost 3 bases, with 10 bases between them. Per the germline V gene, CDR1 is MNHEY and CDR2 is SVGAGI. The CDR3 totals 13 residues. The CDR3 DNA follows: TGTGCCAGCACCTCGGGAGTCAATCAGCCCCAGCATTTT. It specifies CASTSGVNQPQHF.

The chain recombines TRBV7-2 with TRBJ1-2; 7 nucleotides agree with TRBD1. Germline lookup yields CDR1 SGHTA and CDR2 FQGNSA. The CDR3 runs 13 residues. The V segment lost 2 bases and the J segment 5 bases; nucleotides outside the gene matches: 2. CDR3 amino acids: CASSLTGDYGYTF. CDR3 bases: TGTGCCAGCAGCTTAACAGGGGATTATGGCTACACCTTC.

In nucleotides, the CDR3 is TGTGCCAGCAGCCCCCGGGGTCAATACAATGAGCAGTTCTTC. Its translation is CASSPRGQYNEQFF. The chain links TRBV7-3 to TRBJ2-1; D might be TRBD2 (5 bases). Looked up from germline, CDR1 is SGHTA and CDR2 is FQGTGA. CDR3 size: 14 residues. V was trimmed by 5 bases and J by 4 bases, leaving 12 bases between them.

This clone was recorded a few times. The V gene is TRBV6-1, the J gene TRBJ1-1; a possible D gene is TRBD1 (5 bases). Germline V gene lookup returns CDR1 MNHNS and CDR2 SASEGT. The CDR3 totals 13 residues. Trimming took 3 bases from V and 4 from J, leaving 9 bases between them. CDR3 bases: TGTGCCAGCAGTGACAGGGAGGCCACTGAAGCTTTCTTT. Its protein product is CASSDREATEAFF.

The rearrangement joins TRBV10-2 to TRBJ1-2, with 8 bases aligning to TRBD1. The germline V gene has CDR1 WSHSY and CDR2 SAAADI. The CDR3 length is 13 residues. Trimming cost V 10 bases and J 5 bases; bases outside gene matches: 9. The CDR3 bases are TGCGCCATCAACCAGGGGGCTGAGTATGGCTACACCTTC. Protein: CAINQGAEYGYTF.

The chain combines TRBV2 with TRBJ2-5; no definite D call. The V end was cut by 5 bases, the J end by 3 bases, with 4 bases between. This CDR3 is 11 amino acids long. Germline V lookup: CDR1 SNHLY, CDR2 FYNNEI. The CDR3 nucleotides are TGTGCCAGCAGTCCCGAAGAGACCCAGTACTTC. Translation: CASSPEETQYF.

This chain uses TRBV19 with TRBJ2-5; TRBD1 matches 11 bases. Matching the DNA end better, TRBJ2-7 makes the J call doubtful. The CDR3 is made up of 14 amino acids. Germline assignment: CDR1 LNHDA and CDR2 SQIVND (reference sequence). The CDR3 loop reads CASSIGTGGYEQYF. The CDR3 nucleotides are TGTGCCAGTAGTATTGGGACAGGGGGTTACGAGCAGTACTTC.

This clone was observed once. Here the CDR3 reads CASKRGGSDEQYF. CDR3 DNA sequence: TGTGCCAGCAAGCGGGGGGGCAGCGACGAGCAGTACTTC. The rearrangement joins TRBV2 to TRBJ2-7, with 10 nucleotides matching TRBD2. Germline V gives CDR1 SNHLY, CDR2 FYNNEI. There are 13 residues in the CDR3. With V trimmed by 7 bases and J by 5 bases, 5 bases remained unmatched.

V is TRBV18 and J is TRBJ1-2, with 7 nucleotides matching TRBD1. The CDR3 is made up of 15 amino acids. Germline CDR1 and CDR2: KGHSH and LQKENI. J gave up 4 bases and V 2 bases, and 7 bases lay outside the gene matches. The CDR3 here is CASSPDRVESYGYTF. DNA of the CDR3: TGTGCCAGCTCACCAGACAGGGTAGAGAGCTATGGCTACACCTTC.

J is TRBJ2-2 and V is TRBV4-2; D perhaps matches TRBD2 (5 bases). The V end was cut by 1 base, the J end by 2 bases, with 8 bases between. The CDR3 contains 15 residues. CDR1 LGHNA and CDR2 YNFKEQ come from the germline V gene. The DNA of the CDR3 is TGTGCCAGCAGCCAAGGGACTCCTAACACCGGGGAGCTGTTTTTT. This codes for CASSQGTPNTGELFF.

The CDR3 nucleotides are TGTGCCAGCAGTTCTACAGGGGGAGTTAACTATGGCTACACCTTC. Translated, it gives CASSSTGGVNYGYTF. The genes are TRBV6-5 and TRBJ1-2; 8 bases are shared with TRBD1. V dropped 4 bases and J dropped 1; count of bases not matched to a gene: 5. Germline values: CDR1 MNHEY, CDR2 SVGAGI. CDR3 size: 15 residues.

With regard to this clone: The junction shows a germline mismatch at one end, possibly a read error. The chain carries TRBV6-6 and TRBJ1-5, with 7 positions matching TRBD1. The CDR3 length is 15 residues. CDR1 and CDR2 (germline): MNHNY, SVGAGI (reference sequence). CDR3 residues: CAISENQGESSPQHF. CDR3 coding DNA: TGTGCCATCAGTGAGAACCAGGGGGAGTCTTCCCCCCAGCATTTT.

This clone has only one observation. The rearrangement uses TRBV9 and TRBJ2-3; D possibly corresponds to TRBD2 (5 bases). Trimming took 1 base from V and 1 from J, leaving 7 bases between them. The CDR3 is 14 amino acids. CDR1 SGDLS and CDR2 YYNGEE come from the germline V gene. DNA of the CDR3: TGTGCCAGCAGCGTAAACGGGGGCACAGATACGCAGTATTTT. Amino acid sequence: CASSVNGGTDTQYF. Drawing the rest from reference TRBV9 and TRBJ2-3, the complete variable domain is DSGVTQTPKHLITATGQRVTLRCSPRSGDLSVYWYQQSLDQGLQFLIQYYNGEERAKGNILERFSAQQFPDLHSELNLSSLELGDSALYFCASSVNGGTDTQYFGPGTRLTVL.

The rearrangement joins TRBV7-2 to TRBJ1-6; D gene ambiguous. The CDR3 loop spans 15 amino acids. Trimming cost V 6 bases and J 1 base, with 10 bases left between them. CDR1 and CDR2 (germline): SGHTA, FQGNSA. CDR3 loop: CASSPGISYNSPLHF. The CDR3 bases are TGTGCCAGCAGTCCGGGGATTTCCTATAATTCACCCCTCCACTTT.

The chain employs TRBV11-2 and TRBJ2-1, with D hard to call. The CDR3 length is 16 residues. Germline V gene lookup returns CDR1 SGHAT and CDR2 FQNNGV. V gave up 0 bases and J gave up 2 bases, with 11 bases separating them. The CDR3 DNA is TGTGCCAGCAGCTTAGACCCCTCTGGGCCCTACAATGAGCAGTTCTTC. Its protein is CASSLDPSGPYNEQFF.

CDR3 loop: CASSATSGGAQETQYF. CDR3 nucleotide sequence: TGTGCCAGCAGCGCAACTAGCGGGGGGGCCCAAGAGACCCAGTACTTC. J is TRBJ2-5 and V is TRBV11-3; TRBD2 matches 13 bases. Germline V CDR1 and CDR2: SGHNT, YENEEA. J lost 1 base, V lost 5 bases, and 4 bases had no gene match. The CDR3 contains 16 residues.